This T cell receptor (beta chain) is drawn from a study of cytomegalovirus exposure and HLA in healthy donors. The V end lost 6 bases, the J end lost 4 bases, and 18 bases lay between the germline ends. CDR3 length: 16 residues. Germline lookup yields CDR1 LNHDA and CDR2 SQIVND (reference sequence). The study ran its PCR with 60 Vbeta and 13 Jbeta primers. Clones were read by immunoSEQ multiplex PCR, and TCRdb kept only the in-frame ones, dropping some. The sample carries tens of thousands of clones, 76% recorded once. Sequencing was performed on PBMCs. The chain is built from TRBV19 and TRBJ2-2; weak D call: TRBD1 (5 bases). The clonotype originates from a male donor in good health and CMV-seronegative. The CDR3 is CASSSFLGVSTGELFF. The CDR3 nucleotides are TGTGCCAGTAGCTCGTTTCTAGGGGTGTCCACCGGGGAGCTGTTTTTT.